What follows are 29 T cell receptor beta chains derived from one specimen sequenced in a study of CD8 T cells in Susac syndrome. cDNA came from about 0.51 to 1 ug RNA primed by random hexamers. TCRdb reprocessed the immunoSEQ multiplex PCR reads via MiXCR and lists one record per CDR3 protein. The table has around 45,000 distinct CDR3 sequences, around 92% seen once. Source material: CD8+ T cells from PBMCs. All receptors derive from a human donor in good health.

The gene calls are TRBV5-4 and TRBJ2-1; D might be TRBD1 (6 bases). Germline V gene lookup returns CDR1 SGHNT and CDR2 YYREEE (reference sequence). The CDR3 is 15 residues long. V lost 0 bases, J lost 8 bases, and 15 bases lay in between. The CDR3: CASSLVQGTGDEQFF. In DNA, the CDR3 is TGTGCCAGCAGCTTGGTACAGGGCACTGGCGATGAGCAGTTCTTC.

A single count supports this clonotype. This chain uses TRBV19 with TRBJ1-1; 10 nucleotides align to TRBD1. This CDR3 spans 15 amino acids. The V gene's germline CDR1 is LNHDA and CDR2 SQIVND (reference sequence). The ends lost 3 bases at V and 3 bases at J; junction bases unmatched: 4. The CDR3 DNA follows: TGTGCCAGTAGTATGGACAGGGGGAAGGACACTGAAGCTTTCTTT. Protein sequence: CASSMDRGKDTEAFF.

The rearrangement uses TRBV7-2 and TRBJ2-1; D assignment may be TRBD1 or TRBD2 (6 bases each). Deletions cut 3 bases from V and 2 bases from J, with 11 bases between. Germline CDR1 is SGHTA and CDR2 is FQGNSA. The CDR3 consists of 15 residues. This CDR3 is CASSFYGGTYNEQFF. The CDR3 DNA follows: TGTGCCAGCAGCTTCTACGGGGGCACCTACAATGAGCAGTTCTTC.

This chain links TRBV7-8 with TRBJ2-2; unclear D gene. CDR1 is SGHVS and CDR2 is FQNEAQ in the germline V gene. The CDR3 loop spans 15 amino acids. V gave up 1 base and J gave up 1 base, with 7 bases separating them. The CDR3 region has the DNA TGTGCCAGCAGCTTAGTAGGCGGGAACACCGGGGAGCTGTTTTTT. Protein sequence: CASSLVGGNTGELFF. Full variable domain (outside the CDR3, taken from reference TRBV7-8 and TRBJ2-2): GAGVSQSPRYKVAKRGQDVALRCDPISGHVSLFWYQQALGQGPEFLTYFQNEAQLDKSGLPSDRFFAERPEGSVSTLKIQRTQQEDSAVYLCASSLVGGNTGELFFGEGSRLTVL.

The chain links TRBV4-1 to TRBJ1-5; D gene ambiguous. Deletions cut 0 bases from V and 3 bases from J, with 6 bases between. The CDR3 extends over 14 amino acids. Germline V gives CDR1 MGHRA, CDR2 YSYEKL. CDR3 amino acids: CASSQENTNQPQHF. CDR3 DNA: TGCGCCAGCAGCCAAGAAAACACCAATCAGCCCCAGCATTTT.

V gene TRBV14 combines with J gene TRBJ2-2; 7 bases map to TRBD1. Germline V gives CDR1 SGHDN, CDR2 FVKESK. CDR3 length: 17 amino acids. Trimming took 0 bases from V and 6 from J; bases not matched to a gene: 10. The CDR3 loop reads CASSQEDDRDPSGELFF. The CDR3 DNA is TGTGCCAGCAGCCAAGAAGACGACAGGGACCCCTCCGGGGAGCTGTTTTTT.

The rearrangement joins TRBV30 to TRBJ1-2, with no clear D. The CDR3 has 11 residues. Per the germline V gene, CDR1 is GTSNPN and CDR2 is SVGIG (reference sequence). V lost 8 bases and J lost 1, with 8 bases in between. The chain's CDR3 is CAGLINYGYTF. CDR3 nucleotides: TGTGCCGGCCTGATTAACTATGGCTACACCTTC.

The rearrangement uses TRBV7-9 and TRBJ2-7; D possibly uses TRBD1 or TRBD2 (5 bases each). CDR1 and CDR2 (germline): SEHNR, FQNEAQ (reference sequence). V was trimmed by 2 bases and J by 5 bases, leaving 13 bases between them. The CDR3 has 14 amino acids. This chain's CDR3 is CASSLQGRVHEQYF. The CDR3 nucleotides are TGTGCCAGCAGCTTACAGGGACGGGTCCACGAGCAGTACTTC.

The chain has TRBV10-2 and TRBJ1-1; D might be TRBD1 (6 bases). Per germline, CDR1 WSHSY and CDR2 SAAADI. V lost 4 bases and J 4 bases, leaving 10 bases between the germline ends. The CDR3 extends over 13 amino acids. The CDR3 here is CASSVTGPTEAFF. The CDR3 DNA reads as TGCGCCAGCAGTGTTACAGGGCCCACTGAAGCTTTCTTT.

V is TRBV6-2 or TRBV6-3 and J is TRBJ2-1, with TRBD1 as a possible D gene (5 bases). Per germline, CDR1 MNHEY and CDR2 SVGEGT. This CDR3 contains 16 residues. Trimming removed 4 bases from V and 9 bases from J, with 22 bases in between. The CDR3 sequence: CASSSLEVEQVTEQFF. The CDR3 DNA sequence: TGTGCCAGCAGTTCCCTTGAGGTAGAACAGGTGACTGAGCAGTTCTTC.

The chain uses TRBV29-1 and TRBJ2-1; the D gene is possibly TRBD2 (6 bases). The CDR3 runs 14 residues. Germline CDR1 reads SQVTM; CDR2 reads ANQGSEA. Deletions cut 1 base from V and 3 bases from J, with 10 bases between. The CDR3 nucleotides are TGCAGCGTTGAAGCCCGCGGGGACTACAATGAGCAGTTCTTC. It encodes CSVEARGDYNEQFF.

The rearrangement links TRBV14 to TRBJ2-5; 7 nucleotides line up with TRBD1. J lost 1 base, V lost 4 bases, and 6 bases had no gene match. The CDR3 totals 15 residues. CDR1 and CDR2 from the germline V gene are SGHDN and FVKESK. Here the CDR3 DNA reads TGTGCCAGCAGCCCTCGGACAGGAATCCAAGAGACCCAGTACTTC. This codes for CASSPRTGIQETQYF.

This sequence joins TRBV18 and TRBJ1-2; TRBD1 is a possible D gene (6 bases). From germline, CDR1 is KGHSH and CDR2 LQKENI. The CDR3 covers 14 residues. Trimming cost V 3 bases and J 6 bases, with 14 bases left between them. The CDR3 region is CASSPTYRDDGYTF. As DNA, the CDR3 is TGTGCCAGCTCACCCACCTACAGGGATGATGGCTACACCTTC.

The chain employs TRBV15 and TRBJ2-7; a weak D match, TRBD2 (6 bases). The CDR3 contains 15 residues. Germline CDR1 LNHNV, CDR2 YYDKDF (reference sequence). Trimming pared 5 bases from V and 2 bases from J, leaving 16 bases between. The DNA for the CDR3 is TGTGCCACCAGCGATTACTCCGGGAGTCCCTACGAGCAGTACTTC. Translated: CATSDYSGSPYEQYF.

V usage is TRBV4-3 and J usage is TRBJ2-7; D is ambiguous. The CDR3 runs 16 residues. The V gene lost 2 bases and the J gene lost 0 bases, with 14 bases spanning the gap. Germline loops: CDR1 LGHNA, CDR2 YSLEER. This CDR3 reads CASSQSKVPASYEQYF. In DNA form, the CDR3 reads TGCGCCAGCAGCCAATCGAAAGTGCCAGCCTCCTACGAGCAGTACTTC.

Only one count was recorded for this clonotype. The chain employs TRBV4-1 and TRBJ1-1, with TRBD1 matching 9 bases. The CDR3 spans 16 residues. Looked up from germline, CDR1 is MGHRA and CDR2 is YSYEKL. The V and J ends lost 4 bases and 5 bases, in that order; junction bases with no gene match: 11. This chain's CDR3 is CASSLLTGGSGTEAFF. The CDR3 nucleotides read TGCGCCAGCAGCCTTCTCACAGGGGGCTCTGGGACTGAAGCTTTCTTT.

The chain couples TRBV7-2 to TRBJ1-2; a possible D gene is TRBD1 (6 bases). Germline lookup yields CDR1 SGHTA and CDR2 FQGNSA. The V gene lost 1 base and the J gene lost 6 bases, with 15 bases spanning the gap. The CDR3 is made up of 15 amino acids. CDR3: CASSLGGGGPHGYTF. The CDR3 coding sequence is TGTGCCAGCAGCTTAGGCGGTGGGGGGCCTCATGGCTACACCTTC.

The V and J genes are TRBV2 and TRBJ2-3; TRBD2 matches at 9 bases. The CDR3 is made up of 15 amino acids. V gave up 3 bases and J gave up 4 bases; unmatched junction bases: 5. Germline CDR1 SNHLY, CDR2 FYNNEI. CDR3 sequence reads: CASSDLLAGSDTQYF. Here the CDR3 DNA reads TGTGCCAGCAGTGATTTACTAGCGGGTTCAGATACGCAGTATTTT.

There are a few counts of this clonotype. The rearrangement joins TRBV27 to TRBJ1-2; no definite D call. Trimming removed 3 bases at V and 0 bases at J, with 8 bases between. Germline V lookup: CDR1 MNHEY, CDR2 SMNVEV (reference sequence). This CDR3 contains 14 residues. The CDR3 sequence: CASSLAGANYGYTF. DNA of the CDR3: TGTGCCAGCAGTTTGGCCGGAGCTAACTATGGCTACACCTTC.

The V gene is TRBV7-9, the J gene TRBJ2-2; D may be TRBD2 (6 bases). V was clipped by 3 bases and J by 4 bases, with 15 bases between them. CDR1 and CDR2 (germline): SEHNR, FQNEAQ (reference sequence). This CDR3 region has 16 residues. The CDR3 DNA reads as TGTGCCAGCAGCTTTCGACTAGGGGCGGGCACCGGGGAGCTGTTTTTT. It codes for CASSFRLGAGTGELFF. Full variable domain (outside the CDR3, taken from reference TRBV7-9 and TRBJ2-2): DTGVSQNPRHKITKRGQNVTFRCDPISEHNRLYWYRQTLGQGPEFLTYFQNEAQLEKSRLLSDRFSAERPKGSFSTLEIQRTEQGDSAMYLCASSFRLGAGTGELFFGEGSRLTVL.

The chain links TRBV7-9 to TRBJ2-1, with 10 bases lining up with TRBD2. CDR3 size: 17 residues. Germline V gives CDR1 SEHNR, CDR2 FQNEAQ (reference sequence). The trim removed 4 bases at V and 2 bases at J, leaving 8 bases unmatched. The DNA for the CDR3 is TGTGCCAGCAGCTGGGGGGGGCTAGCGGGAGCCTACAATGAGCAGTTCTTC. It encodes CASSWGGLAGAYNEQFF.

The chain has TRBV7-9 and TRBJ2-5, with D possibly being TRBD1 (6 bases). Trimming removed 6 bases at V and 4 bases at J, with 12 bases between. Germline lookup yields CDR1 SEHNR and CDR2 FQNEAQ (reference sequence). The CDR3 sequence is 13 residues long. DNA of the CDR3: TGTGCCAGCAGACAGGGTATGGGAGAGACCCAGTACTTC. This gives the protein CASRQGMGETQYF.

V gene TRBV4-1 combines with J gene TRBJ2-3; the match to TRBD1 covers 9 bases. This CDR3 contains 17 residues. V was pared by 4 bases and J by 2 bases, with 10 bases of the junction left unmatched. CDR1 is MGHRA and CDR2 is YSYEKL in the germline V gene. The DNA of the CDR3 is TGCGCCAGCAGCCGGCCACGGACAGGGGTCGACACAGATACGCAGTATTTT. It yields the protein CASSRPRTGVDTDTQYF.

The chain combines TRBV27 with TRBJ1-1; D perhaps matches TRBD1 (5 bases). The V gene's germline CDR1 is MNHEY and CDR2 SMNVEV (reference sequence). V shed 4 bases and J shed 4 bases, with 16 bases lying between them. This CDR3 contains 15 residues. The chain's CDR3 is CASSSPPGGGTEAFF. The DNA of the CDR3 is TGTGCCAGCAGTTCCCCCCCCGGGGGGGGCACTGAAGCTTTCTTT.

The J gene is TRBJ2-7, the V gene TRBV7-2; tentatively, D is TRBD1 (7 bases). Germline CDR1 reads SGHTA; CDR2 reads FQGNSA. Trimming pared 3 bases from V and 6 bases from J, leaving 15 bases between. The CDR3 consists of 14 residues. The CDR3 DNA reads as TGTGCCAGCAGCTTCAGCGGAGGGGGCGGCGAGCAGTACTTC. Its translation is CASSFSGGGGEQYF.

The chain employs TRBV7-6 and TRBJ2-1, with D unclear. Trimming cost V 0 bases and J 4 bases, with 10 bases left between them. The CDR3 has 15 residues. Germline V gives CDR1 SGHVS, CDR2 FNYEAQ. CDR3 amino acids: CASSLAGDWYNEQFF. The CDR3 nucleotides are TGTGCCAGCAGCTTAGCCGGAGACTGGTACAATGAGCAGTTCTTC.

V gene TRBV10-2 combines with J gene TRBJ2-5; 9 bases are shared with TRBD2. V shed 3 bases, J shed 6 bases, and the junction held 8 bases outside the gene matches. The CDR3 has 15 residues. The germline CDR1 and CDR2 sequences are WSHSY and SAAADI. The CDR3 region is CASSDGLAGKKTQYF. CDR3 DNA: TGCGCCAGCAGTGATGGGCTAGCGGGAAAAAAGACCCAGTACTTC.

The CDR3 DNA reads as TGTGCCAGCAGCCAATCGAGCGGGAACGAGCAGTACTTC. Translated, it gives CASSQSSGNEQYF. V usage is TRBV16 and J usage is TRBJ2-7; 7 bases are a match to TRBD2. CDR3 length equals 13 residues. Germline V gives CDR1 KGHSY, CDR2 FQNENV. The junction had 1 base not matched to a gene; V was cut back by 0 bases and J by 5 bases.

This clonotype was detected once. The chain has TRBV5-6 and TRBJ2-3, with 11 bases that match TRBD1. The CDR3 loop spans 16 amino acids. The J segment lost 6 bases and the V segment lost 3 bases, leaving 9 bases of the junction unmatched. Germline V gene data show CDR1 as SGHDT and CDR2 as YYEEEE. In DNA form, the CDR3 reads TGTGCCAGCAGCTCCTGGACAGGGGGCGTCCCCGATACGCAGTATTTT. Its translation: CASSSWTGGVPDTQYF.